This entry concerns a single TCR beta chain. The antigen remains undetermined. The protocol was immunoSEQ multiplex PCR, while the TCRdb copy is restricted to in-frame clones and leaves out a portion. The top ten hold about 6.3% of the sample, which has about a thousand clones, 70% to 90% seen once. Patients had resection for synchronous oligometastatic disease or delayed recurrence of a solitary brain metastasis. These data come from a study of T cells in lung cancer brain metastases. Broader study findings: Paired primaries held more unique productive clones than brain metastases (median about 4,500 versus 1,500). Few clones were shared between paired lesions (mean Morisita around 0.2); most were lesion-specific. Preoperative corticosteroid effects on brain metastasis T cell infiltration were not controlled.

This CDR3 has 18 amino acids. Germline V lookup: CDR1 MNHEY, CDR2 SMNVEV (reference sequence). With 6 bases removed from V and 5 bases from J, the gap between germline ends came to 23 bases. Sequencing input: tumor tissue from a brain metastasis. This clonotype originated in a woman in her seventies with non-small cell lung cancer that had spread to the brain. The chain recombines TRBV27 with TRBJ1-6, with D unclear. The DNA of the CDR3 is TGTGCCAGCAGCCCTGGTGGCCGTAGGGAAACTAATAATTCACCCCTCCACTTT. It encodes CASSPGGRRETNNSPLHF.